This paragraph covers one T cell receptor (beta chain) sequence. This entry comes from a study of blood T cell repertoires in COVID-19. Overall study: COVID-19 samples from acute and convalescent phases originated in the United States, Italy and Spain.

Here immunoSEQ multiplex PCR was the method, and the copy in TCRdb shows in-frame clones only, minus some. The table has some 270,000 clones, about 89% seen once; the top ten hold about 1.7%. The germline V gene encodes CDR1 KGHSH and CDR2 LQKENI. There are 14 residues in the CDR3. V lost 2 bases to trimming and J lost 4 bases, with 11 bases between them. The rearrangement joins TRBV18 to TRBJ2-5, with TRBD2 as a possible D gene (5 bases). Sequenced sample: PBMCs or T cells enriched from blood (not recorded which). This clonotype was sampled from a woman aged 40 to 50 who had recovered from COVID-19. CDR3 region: CASSPYEAGETQYF. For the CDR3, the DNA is TGTGCCAGCTCACCATACGAGGCGGGAGAGACCCAGTACTTC.